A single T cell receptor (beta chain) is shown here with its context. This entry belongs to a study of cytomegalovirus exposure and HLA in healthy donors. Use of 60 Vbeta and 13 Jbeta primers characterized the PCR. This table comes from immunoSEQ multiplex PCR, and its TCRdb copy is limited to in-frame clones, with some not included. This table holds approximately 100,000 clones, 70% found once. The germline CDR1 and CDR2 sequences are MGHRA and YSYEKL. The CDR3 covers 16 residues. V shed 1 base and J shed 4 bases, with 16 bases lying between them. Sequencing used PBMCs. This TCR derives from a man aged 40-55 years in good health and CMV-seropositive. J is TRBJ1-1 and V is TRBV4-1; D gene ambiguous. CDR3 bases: TGCGCCAGCAGCCAAGCCAAGGCCGGGTCGAGCACTGAAGCTTTCTTT. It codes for CASSQAKAGSSTEAFF.